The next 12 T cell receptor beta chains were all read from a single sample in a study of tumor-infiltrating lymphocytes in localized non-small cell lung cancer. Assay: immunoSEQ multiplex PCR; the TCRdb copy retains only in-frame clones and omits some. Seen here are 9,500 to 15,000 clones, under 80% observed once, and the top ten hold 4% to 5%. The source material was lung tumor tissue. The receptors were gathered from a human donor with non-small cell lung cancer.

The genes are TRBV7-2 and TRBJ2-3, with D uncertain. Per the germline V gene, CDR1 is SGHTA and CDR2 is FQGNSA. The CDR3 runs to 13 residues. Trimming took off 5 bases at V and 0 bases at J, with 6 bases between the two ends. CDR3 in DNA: TGTGCCAGCAGCCCGGCTAGCACAGATACGCAGTATTTT. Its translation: CASSPASTDTQYF.

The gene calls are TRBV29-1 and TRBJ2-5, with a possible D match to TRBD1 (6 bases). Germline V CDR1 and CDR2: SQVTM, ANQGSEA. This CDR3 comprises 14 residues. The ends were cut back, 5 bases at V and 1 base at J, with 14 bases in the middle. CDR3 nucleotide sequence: TGCAGCGTTTTACAGACAGGAGCCCAAGAGACCCAGTACTTC. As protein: CSVLQTGAQETQYF.

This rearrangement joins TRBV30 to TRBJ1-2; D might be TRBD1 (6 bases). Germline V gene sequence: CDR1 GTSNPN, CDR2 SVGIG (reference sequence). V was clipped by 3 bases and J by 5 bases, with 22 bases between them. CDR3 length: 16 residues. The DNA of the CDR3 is TGTGCCTGGAGACCCGGGGGGGGGCCTAACGATTATGGCTACACCTTC. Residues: CAWRPGGGPNDYGYTF.

The CDR3 sequence is CASSLRQGEDYGYTF. CDR3 nucleotide sequence: TGCGCCAGCAGCTTGCGGCAGGGAGAGGACTATGGCTACACCTTC. The chain joins TRBV5-1 to TRBJ1-2, with D possibly being TRBD1 (5 bases). The CDR3 has 15 amino acids. Per germline, CDR1 SGHRS and CDR2 YFSETQ. Trimming removed 1 base from V and 3 bases from J, with 13 bases in between.

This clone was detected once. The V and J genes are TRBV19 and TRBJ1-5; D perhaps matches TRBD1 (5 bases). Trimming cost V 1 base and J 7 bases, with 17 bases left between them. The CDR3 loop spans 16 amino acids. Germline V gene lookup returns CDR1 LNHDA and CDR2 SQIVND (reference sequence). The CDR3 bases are TGTGCCAGTAGTATAGGAGGTAATTTGAGGGGACAGCCCCAGCATTTT. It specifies CASSIGGNLRGQPQHF.

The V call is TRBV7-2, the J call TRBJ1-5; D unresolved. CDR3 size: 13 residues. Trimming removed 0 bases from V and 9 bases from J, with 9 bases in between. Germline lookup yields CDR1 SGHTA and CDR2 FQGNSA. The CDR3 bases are TGTGCCAGCAGCTTAGCGACCGCCCGGCCCCAGCATTTT. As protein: CASSLATARPQHF.

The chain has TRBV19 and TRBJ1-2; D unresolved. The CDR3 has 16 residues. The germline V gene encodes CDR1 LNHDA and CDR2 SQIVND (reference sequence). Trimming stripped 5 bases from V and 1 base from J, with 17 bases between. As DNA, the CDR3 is TGTGCCAGTAGTTCCGGCAGTTACTCCTTTAACTATGGCTACACCTTC. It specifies CASSSGSYSFNYGYTF. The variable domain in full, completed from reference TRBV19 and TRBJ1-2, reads DGGITQSPKYLFRKEGQNVTLSCEQNLNHDAMYWYRQDPGQGLRLIYYSQIVNDFQKGDIAEGYSVSREKKESFPLTVTSAQKNPTAFYLCASSSGSYSFNYGYTFGSGTRLTVV.

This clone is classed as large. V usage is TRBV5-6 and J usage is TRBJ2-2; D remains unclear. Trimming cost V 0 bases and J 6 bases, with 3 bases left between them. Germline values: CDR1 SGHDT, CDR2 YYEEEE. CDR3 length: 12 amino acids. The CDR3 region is CASSLGSGELFF. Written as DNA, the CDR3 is TGTGCCAGCAGCTTGGGGTCCGGGGAGCTGTTTTTT. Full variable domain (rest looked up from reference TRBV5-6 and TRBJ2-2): DAGVTQSPTHLIKTRGQQVTLRCSPKSGHDTVSWYQQALGQGPQFIFQYYEEEERQRGNFPDRFSGHQFPNYSSELNVNALLLGDSALYLCASSLGSGELFFGEGSRLTVL.

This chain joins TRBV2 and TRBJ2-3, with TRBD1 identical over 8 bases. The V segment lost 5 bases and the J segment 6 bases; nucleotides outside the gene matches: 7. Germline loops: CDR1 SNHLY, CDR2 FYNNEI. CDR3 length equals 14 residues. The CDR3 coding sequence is TGTGCCAGCAGTTGGACAGGGTTGTCGGATACGCAGTATTTT. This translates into CASSWTGLSDTQYF. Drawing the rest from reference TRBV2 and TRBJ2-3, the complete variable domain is EPEVTQTPSHQVTQMGQEVILRCVPISNHLYFYWYRQILGQKVEFLVSFYNNEISEKSEIFDDQFSVERPDGSNFTLKIRSTKLEDSAMYFCASSWTGLSDTQYFGPGTRLTVL.

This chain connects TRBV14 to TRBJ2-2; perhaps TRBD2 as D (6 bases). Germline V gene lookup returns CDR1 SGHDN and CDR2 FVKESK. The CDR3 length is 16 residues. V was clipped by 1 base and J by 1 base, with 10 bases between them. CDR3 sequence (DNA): TGTGCCAGCAGCCAAGTCCCTAGCGTGAACACCGGGGAGCTGTTTTTT. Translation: CASSQVPSVNTGELFF.

CDR3 DNA: TGTGCCAGCAGTTACTTGACGGGGGAATATGGCTACACCTTC. Protein sequence: CASSYLTGEYGYTF. This sequence joins TRBV6-5 and TRBJ1-2, with D possibly being TRBD1 (5 bases). The length of the CDR3 is 14 residues. Germline assignment: CDR1 MNHEY and CDR2 SVGAGI. Between the trimmed V and J ends, which lost 1 base and 5 bases, there was a span of 11 bases.

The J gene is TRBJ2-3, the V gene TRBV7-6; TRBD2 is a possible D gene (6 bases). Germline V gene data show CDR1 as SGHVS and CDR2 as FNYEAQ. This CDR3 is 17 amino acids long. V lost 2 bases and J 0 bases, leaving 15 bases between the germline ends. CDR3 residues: CASSLLGGASSTDTQYF. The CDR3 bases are TGTGCCAGCAGCTTATTGGGGGGAGCTTCTAGCACAGATACGCAGTATTTT. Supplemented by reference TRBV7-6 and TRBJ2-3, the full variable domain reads GAGVSQSPRYKVTKRGQDVALRCDPISGHVSLYWYRQALGQGPEFLTYFNYEAQQDKSGLPNDRFSAERPEGSISTLTIQRTEQRDSAMYRCASSLLGGASSTDTQYFGPGTRLTVL.